This T cell receptor (beta chain) derives from a study of response to subunit inactivated influenza vaccine. TCRdb reprocessed the RT-PCR reads with MiXCR, giving one entry per CDR3 protein. The sample has a few hundred thousand distinct CDR3 sequences, around 11% seen once; the top ten hold 9.5% to 12%. The sample holds a few counts of this clonotype. With V trimmed by 6 bases and J by 2 bases, 6 bases remained unmatched. The CDR3 extends over 15 amino acids. The data were also submitted as part of a second study, on T cells expressing NK-cell markers. That publication notes: Making the TCR beta cDNA relied on 5'RACE template switching with UMIs. HCMV seropositivity characterized most of the eight sequenced donors, and seronegativity one.

V gene TRBV12-3 or TRBV12-4 combines with J gene TRBJ2-2; 7 nucleotides match TRBD1. The specimen was PBMCs from blood, collected on the day of vaccination. The receptor was derived from a man aged 50 or older who received an inactivated influenza vaccine. The CDR3: CASRPGQENTGELFF. DNA of the CDR3: TGTGCCAGCAGACCCGGACAGGAAAACACCGGGGAGCTGTTTTTT.